A single sample is the source of the 19 T cell receptor beta chains below, sequenced in a study of PD-1 blockade in classical Hodgkin lymphoma. Time point here: cycle 4 day 1 (C4D1), after 6 weeks of nivolumab. All patients experienced relapse after autologous stem cell transplantation, and brentuximab vedotin exposure was variable. Assay used: immunoSEQ multiplex PCR; TCRdb lists only in-frame clones, some missing. This table has approximately 18,000 clones, over 75% appearing once. This specimen was peripheral blood mononuclear cells (PBMCs), taken before the fourth cycle of nivolumab. The receptors were gathered from a human donor with classical Hodgkin lymphoma.

The genes are TRBV21-1 and TRBJ2-2. TRBV21-1 is a documented pseudogene. CDR3 length: 16 amino acids. The CDR3 spells CASSKAGGGRCGELFF. The CDR3 nucleotides read TGTGCCAGCAGCAAAGCCGGGGGCGGTAGGTGTGGGGAGCTGTTTTTT.

The gene calls are TRBV19 and TRBJ1-2; the match to TRBD1 covers 11 bases. The germline gives CDR1 LNHDA, CDR2 SQIVND (reference sequence). The trim removed 7 bases at V and 4 bases at J, leaving 8 bases unmatched. CDR3 length equals 15 residues. The CDR3 region has the DNA TGTGCCAGTAATTCCCGGACAGGGGGCACCTATGGCTACACCTTC. It specifies CASNSRTGGTYGYTF.

This clone was seen once. The CDR3 DNA reads TGTGCCAGCAGTGAACGGTGGGGGAGGGAAAAACTGTTTTTT. Encoded protein: CASSERWGREKLFF. The chain carries TRBV25-1 and TRBJ1-4, with D perhaps TRBD1 (5 bases). Per the germline V gene, CDR1 is MGHDK and CDR2 is SYGVNS. The CDR3 covers 14 residues. Trimming removed 2 bases at V and 8 bases at J, with 12 bases between.

The chain employs TRBV11-1 and TRBJ1-1; D is ambiguous. V lost 5 bases and J 5 bases, leaving 6 bases between the germline ends. The CDR3 is made up of 11 amino acids. Per germline, CDR1 SGHAT and CDR2 FQDESV (reference sequence). CDR3 coding DNA: TGTGCCAGCAGCGCGTTTACTGAAGCTTTCTTT. This codes for CASSAFTEAFF. The full variable domain, in which reference TRBV11-1 and TRBJ1-1 provide the parts outside the CDR3, is EAEVAQSPRYKITEKSQAVAFWCDPISGHATLYWYRQILGQGPELLVQFQDESVVDDSQLPKDRFSAERLKGVDSTLKIQPAELGDSAMYLCASSAFTEAFFGQGTRLTVV.

The chain has TRBV19 and TRBJ2-2; 10 bases agree with TRBD1. Per the germline V gene, CDR1 is LNHDA and CDR2 is SQIVND (reference sequence). The CDR3 consists of 17 residues. V shed 5 bases and J 4 bases; nucleotides not matched to a gene: 10. CDR3 nucleotide sequence: TGTGCCAGTAGTCGCCCCTGGGACAGGGGTAGCACCGGGGAGCTGTTTTTT. It yields the protein CASSRPWDRGSTGELFF.

CDR3 protein: CASGTVHWDREDEQYF. The CDR3, as DNA: TGTGCCAGCGGTACCGTCCATTGGGACAGGGAAGACGAGCAGTACTTC. This chain joins TRBV11-2 and TRBJ2-7; 9 positions match TRBD1. The CDR3 consists of 16 residues. In germline, CDR1 is SGHAT, CDR2 FQNNGV. After removal of 8 bases from V and 5 bases from J, the junction contained 16 bases not matched to a gene.

This clone showed up just a few times. The genes are TRBV4-1 and TRBJ1-1; D is uncertain. The germline CDR1 and CDR2 sequences are MGHRA and YSYEKL. V shed 4 bases and J shed 1 base, with 13 bases lying between them. The CDR3 covers 15 residues. CDR3 residues: CASSLSRTGNTEAFF. Here the CDR3 DNA reads TGCGCCAGCAGCCTATCGCGAACGGGGAACACTGAAGCTTTCTTT.

This clone was seen more than once but under ten times. V is TRBV27 and J is TRBJ2-7, with TRBD1 as a possible D gene (6 bases). The CDR3 has 13 amino acids. V was shortened by 10 bases and J by 4 bases, with 17 bases between the two germline ends. The V gene's germline CDR1 is MNHEY and CDR2 SMNVEV (reference sequence). The CDR3 DNA reads as TGTGCCACTATTTCAGGGGCTACGTACGAGCAGTACTTC. It translates to CATISGATYEQYF.

The chain uses TRBV15 and TRBJ2-2; D call uncertain. Germline CDR1 reads LNHNV; CDR2 reads YYDKDF (reference sequence). The CDR3 is 13 residues long. V was trimmed by 7 bases and J by 3 bases, leaving 9 bases between them. The CDR3, as DNA: TGTGCCACCATGCCGGGCTACACCGGGGAGCTGTTTTTT. Its translation is CATMPGYTGELFF.

The CDR3 bases are TGTGCCAGCAGTTTATCTGGGACTAGCGGGGGATCCTCCTACGAGCAGTACTTC. Its translation: CASSLSGTSGGSSYEQYF. This chain connects TRBV27 to TRBJ2-7; 14 bases are shared with TRBD2. Germline-derived CDR1 and CDR2 are MNHEY and SMNVEV (reference sequence). The CDR3 totals 18 residues. V shed 0 bases and J 0 bases; nucleotides not matched to a gene: 4.

The chain's CDR3 is CASSSRSEGLYEQYF. In nucleotides, the CDR3 is TGTGCCAGCAGCTCACGGAGCGAGGGCCTCTACGAGCAGTACTTC. This chain connects TRBV5-8 to TRBJ2-7, with D possibly matching TRBD2 (5 bases). CDR3 length: 15 amino acids. Germline V gene sequence: CDR1 SGHTS, CDR2 YDEGEE. V was trimmed by 3 bases and J by 3 bases, leaving 16 bases between them. Complete variable domain (other parts from reference TRBV5-8 and TRBJ2-7): EAGVTQSPTHLIKTRGQQATLRCSPISGHTSVYWYQQALGLGLQFLLWYDEGEERNRGNFPPRFSGRQFPNYSSELNVNALELEDSALYLCASSSRSEGLYEQYFGPGTRLTVT.

The V and J genes are TRBV5-8 and TRBJ2-7; 13 bases are shared with TRBD2. The CDR3 extends over 16 amino acids. Germline V gene data show CDR1 as SGHTS and CDR2 as YDEGEE. After removal of 5 bases from V and 0 bases from J, the junction contained 5 bases not matched to a gene. The CDR3 region has the DNA TGTGCCAGCAGGCAGGGACTAGCGGGGAGCTCCTACGAGCAGTACTTC. This codes for CASRQGLAGSSYEQYF.

This chain links TRBV27 with TRBJ1-2; 7 nucleotides line up with TRBD1. This CDR3 has 14 residues. The V segment lost 4 bases and the J segment 3 bases; nucleotides outside the gene matches: 5. Per the germline V gene, CDR1 is MNHEY and CDR2 is SMNVEV (reference sequence). This CDR3 is CASSSNQGDYGYTF. The CDR3 nucleotides are TGTGCCAGCAGTTCAAATCAGGGGGACTATGGCTACACCTTC.

V and J are TRBV7-2 and TRBJ2-7; D may correspond to TRBD1 or TRBD2 (5 bases each). The CDR3 is 14 residues long. The V end was cut by 1 base, the J end by 6 bases, with 13 bases between. Germline CDR1 SGHTA, CDR2 FQGNSA. CDR3 nucleotide sequence: TGTGCCAGCAGCTTAGTATCGGGACGAGGCGAGCAGTACTTC. Translated: CASSLVSGRGEQYF. Based on the CDR3 plus reference TRBV7-2 and TRBJ2-7, the full variable domain is GAGVSQSPSNKVTEKGKDVELRCDPISGHTALYWYRQSLGQGLEFLIYFQGNSAPDKSGLPSDRFSAERTGGSVSTLTIQRTQQEDSAVYLCASSLVSGRGEQYFGPGTRLTVT.

The chain recombines TRBV7-6 with TRBJ1-5, with no clear D. The CDR3 is 15 amino acids. CDR1 and CDR2 from the germline V gene are SGHVS and FNYEAQ. V was shortened by 1 base and J by 1 base, with 8 bases between the two germline ends. The CDR3 coding sequence is TGTGCCAGCAGCTTAGAGGGCGCAAGCAATCAGCCCCAGCATTTT. This translates into CASSLEGASNQPQHF.

This chain links TRBV6-6 with TRBJ2-2; unclear D gene. Trimming removed 5 bases at V and 0 bases at J, with 10 bases between. Germline assignment: CDR1 MNHNY and CDR2 SVGAGI (reference sequence). The CDR3 spans 15 residues. The CDR3 DNA is TGTGCCAGCAGTCCCCGGAGAACGAACACCGGGGAGCTGTTTTTT. This gives the protein CASSPRRTNTGELFF.

This clone turned up a few times. The rearrangement joins TRBV4-3 to TRBJ2-6; no definite D call. The germline V and J ends were trimmed by 0 bases and 1 base, with 16 bases remaining between them. This CDR3 is built from 19 residues. From germline, CDR1 is LGHNA and CDR2 YSLEER. The CDR3 region has the DNA TGCGCCAGCAGCCAAGATTTAGCAGGCACTCCGTCTGGGGCCAACGTCCTGACTTTC. Translation gives CASSQDLAGTPSGANVLTF.

This clone was detected only once. The chain joins TRBV9 to TRBJ2-2, with a possible D match to TRBD2 (6 bases). V lost 1 base and J lost 0, with 10 bases in between. This CDR3 is 16 amino acids long. Germline V gene sequence: CDR1 SGDLS, CDR2 YYNGEE. The chain's CDR3 is CASSVYGGSNTGELFF. The CDR3 coding sequence is TGTGCCAGCAGCGTATATGGAGGGTCGAACACCGGGGAGCTGTTTTTT. The full variable domain, with the rest looked up from reference TRBV9 and TRBJ2-2, is DSGVTQTPKHLITATGQRVTLRCSPRSGDLSVYWYQQSLDQGLQFLIQYYNGEERAKGNILERFSAQQFPDLHSELNLSSLELGDSALYFCASSVYGGSNTGELFFGEGSRLTVL.

V and J are TRBV4-1 and TRBJ1-1, with unresolved D. V was clipped by 2 bases and J by 4 bases, with 11 bases between them. Per germline, CDR1 MGHRA and CDR2 YSYEKL. The CDR3 extends over 14 amino acids. The CDR3 sequence is CASSQSRVITEAFF. In nucleotides, the CDR3 is TGCGCCAGCAGCCAATCAAGGGTTATCACTGAAGCTTTCTTT.